These 32 T cell receptor beta chains were all obtained from the same sample, sequenced in a study of spatial heterogeneity in lung cancer. Time point specified: sample taken at primary tumor resection. The input material, whole RNA from tumor, nontumor lung or frozen PBMC, was sequenced unsorted. Via MiXCR, TCRdb re-called the 5' RACE reads, giving one row per CDR3 protein. The data hold about 28,000 distinct CDR3 sequences, with 7.5% to 9.5% observed a single time. This sample comprised PBMCs, obtained at surgery. The receptors were gathered from a female donor with early-stage non-small cell lung cancer.

The J gene is TRBJ2-1, the V gene TRBV14; D not certain. This CDR3 contains 11 residues. CDR1 is SGHDN and CDR2 is FVKESK in the germline V gene. Trimming took off 8 bases at V and 4 bases at J, with 6 bases between the two ends. The CDR3 reads CASGVYNEQFF. The CDR3 DNA reads TGTGCCAGCGGGGTTTACAATGAGCAGTTCTTC.

This clonotype came up many times. The chain is built from TRBV4-2 and TRBJ2-3, with 11 nucleotides matching TRBD2. The CDR3 has 15 residues. CDR1 and CDR2 (germline): LGHNA, YNFKEQ. V shed 0 bases and J 6 bases; nucleotides not matched to a gene: 2. The CDR3 is CASSQELAGVDTQYF. The CDR3 coding sequence is TGTGCCAGCAGCCAAGAACTAGCGGGAGTGGATACGCAGTATTTT.

This chain links TRBV6-6 with TRBJ2-5; 13 bases agree with TRBD2. Germline V gene lookup returns CDR1 MNHNY and CDR2 SVGAGI (reference sequence). The CDR3 spans 18 residues. V shed 6 bases and J 6 bases; nucleotides not matched to a gene: 16. The chain's CDR3 is CASRSSAGTSGNRKTQYF. DNA for the CDR3: TGTGCCAGCAGGAGCTCAGCAGGGACTAGCGGGAATCGGAAGACCCAGTACTTC.

This clonotype was seen more than once but under ten times. This rearrangement joins TRBV20-1 to TRBJ1-1; no firm D call. CDR1 and CDR2 from the germline V gene are DFQATT and SNEGSKA (reference sequence). This CDR3 is 13 amino acids long. V was cut by 5 bases and J by 2 bases, with 12 bases left in between. The CDR3 spells CSAGRTVNTEAFF. CDR3 DNA: TGCAGTGCTGGCCGGACCGTTAACACTGAAGCTTTCTTT.

This clonotype was seen at least ten times. The chain uses TRBV29-1 and TRBJ2-1, with 7 bases matching TRBD2. Trimming cost V 6 bases and J 3 bases; bases outside gene matches: 2. Germline V gives CDR1 SQVTM, CDR2 ANQGSEA. This CDR3 has 12 residues. The CDR3: CSVLAVYNEQFF. The CDR3 DNA sequence: TGCAGCGTGCTAGCGGTCTACAATGAGCAGTTCTTC.

This clonotype showed up many times. The V gene is TRBV11-2, the J gene TRBJ2-5, with 12 bases identical to TRBD2. The V segment lost 5 bases and the J segment 0 bases; nucleotides outside the gene matches: 4. The germline V gene encodes CDR1 SGHAT and CDR2 FQNNGV. There are 16 residues in the CDR3. For the CDR3, the DNA is TGTGCCAGCAGCGACTGGACTAGCGGGAACCAAGAGACCCAGTACTTC. It yields the protein CASSDWTSGNQETQYF.

This rearrangement joins TRBV7-2 to TRBJ2-1, with D hard to call. V lost 5 bases and J 13 bases, leaving 27 bases between the germline ends. CDR3 length equals 16 residues. Germline loops: CDR1 SGHTA, CDR2 FQGNSA. The CDR3, as DNA: TGTGCCAGCAGCCCCCAACGGGTCACCAACGCCCAAGGACAGTTCTTC. It translates to CASSPQRVTNAQGQFF. Drawing the rest from reference TRBV7-2 and TRBJ2-1, the complete variable domain is GAGVSQSPSNKVTEKGKDVELRCDPISGHTALYWYRQSLGQGLEFLIYFQGNSAPDKSGLPSDRFSAERTGGSVSTLTIQRTQQEDSAVYLCASSPQRVTNAQGQFFGPGTRLTVL.

This clonotype was seen more than once but under ten times. This chain connects TRBV10-3 to TRBJ2-1; 7 bases match TRBD1. Germline V gene sequence: CDR1 ENHRY, CDR2 SYGVKD. J was trimmed by 9 bases and V by 6 bases; bases with no gene match: 20. The CDR3 totals 17 residues. The CDR3 nucleotides are TGTGCCATCAGCGATCTTACCCGGGACAGACTGGGTCGTGAGCAGTTCTTC. Translating it yields CAISDLTRDRLGREQFF.

This clonotype showed up just a few times. The V call is TRBV7-2, the J call TRBJ2-3; 13 bases align to TRBD2. The CDR3 sequence is 17 residues long. Germline CDR1 and CDR2: SGHTA and FQGNSA. V shed 0 bases, J shed 10 bases, and the junction held 10 bases outside the gene matches. The CDR3 region is CASSLATSGRGIVAQYF. The CDR3 DNA reads TGTGCCAGCAGCTTAGCAACTAGCGGGAGGGGCATAGTGGCGCAGTATTTT.

This clonotype was counted between two and nine times. The chain employs TRBV19 and TRBJ1-5; maybe TRBD1 (5 bases). The CDR3 totals 14 residues. V was shortened by 3 bases and J by 5 bases, with 11 bases between the two germline ends. Germline assignment: CDR1 LNHDA and CDR2 SQIVND (reference sequence). The CDR3 bases are TGTGCCAGTAGTATGGGGACCGGGTATCAGCCCCAGCATTTT. Translated, it gives CASSMGTGYQPQHF.

V usage is TRBV29-1 and J usage is TRBJ2-2; D is uncertain. The CDR3 is made up of 12 amino acids. The germline V gene encodes CDR1 SQVTM and CDR2 ANQGSEA. V was trimmed by 5 bases and J by 3 bases, leaving 7 bases between them. CDR3 sequence: CSVLGYTGELFF. The CDR3 DNA follows: TGCAGCGTTCTAGGGTACACCGGGGAGCTGTTTTTT.

This clonotype was seen a handful of times. The genes are TRBV29-1 and TRBJ2-1, with 8 bases identical to TRBD2. With 5 bases clipped from V and 7 bases from J, the junction kept 13 bases outside the gene matches. Germline CDR1 reads SQVTM; CDR2 reads ANQGSEA. The CDR3 runs to 15 residues. The CDR3 loop is CSVYGKGTSFNEQFF. The CDR3 nucleotides read TGCAGCGTTTACGGGAAGGGGACTAGTTTTAATGAGCAGTTCTTC.

This clonotype has ten or more counts. The chain joins TRBV21-1 to TRBJ2-7; the DNA was not compared with TRBD1, the D call given in the table. TRBV21-1 is a recognized pseudogene. The CDR3 covers 13 residues. The chain's CDR3 is CASSADRVYEQYV. The CDR3, as DNA: TGTGCCAGCAGCGCTGACAGGGTATACGAGCAGTACGTC.

Many counts were recorded for this clonotype. V gene TRBV28 combines with J gene TRBJ1-5; D call uncertain. Germline CDR1 reads MDHEN; CDR2 reads SYDVKM. V gave up 5 bases and J gave up 3 bases, with 8 bases separating them. This CDR3 is 13 amino acids long. CDR3 in DNA: TGTGCCAGCAGTGTTCCAGTCAATCAGCCCCAGCATTTT. Its protein is CASSVPVNQPQHF.

The chain is built from TRBV7-7 and TRBJ2-1; no definite D call. Trimming took off 1 base at V and 10 bases at J, with 11 bases between the two ends. Per the germline V gene, CDR1 is SSHAT and CDR2 is FNYEAQ (reference sequence). This CDR3 is built from 13 residues. Here the CDR3 DNA reads TGTGCCAGCAGCTTAGAAGGGCGCACGGAGCAGTTCTTC. This gives the protein CASSLEGRTEQFF.

This clonotype was seen a few times. The chain carries TRBV6-5 and TRBJ1-6; D gene uncertain. Germline lookup yields CDR1 MNHEY and CDR2 SVGAGI. The germline V and J ends were trimmed by 5 bases and 2 bases, with 7 bases remaining between them. The CDR3 consists of 14 residues. The CDR3 sequence is CASSRTAYNSPLHF. For the CDR3, the DNA is TGTGCCAGCAGTCGGACGGCCTATAATTCACCCCTCCACTTT.

The chain recombines TRBV4-2 with TRBJ2-7; 10 bases map to TRBD2. Germline V gives CDR1 LGHNA, CDR2 YNFKEQ. The CDR3 covers 15 residues. V gave up 3 bases and J gave up 5 bases; unmatched junction bases: 7. The CDR3 here is CASSQRASGSNEQYF. DNA of the CDR3: TGTGCCAGCAGCCAGAGAGCTAGCGGGAGTAACGAGCAGTACTTC.

The sample holds a few counts of this clonotype. The chain links TRBV6-1 to TRBJ2-3; the D gene could be TRBD1 or TRBD2 (5 bases each). Germline V gene sequence: CDR1 MNHNS, CDR2 SASEGT. The CDR3 is 16 amino acids. V was clipped by 1 base and J by 2 bases, with 13 bases between them. The CDR3 is CASSEGRDPYTDTQYF. CDR3 nucleotide sequence: TGTGCCAGCAGTGAAGGCCGGGACCCCTACACAGATACGCAGTATTTT.

This clonotype was seen only a few times. J is TRBJ1-1 and V is TRBV20-1; D is undetermined. V lost 5 bases, J lost 0 bases, and 10 bases lay in between. In germline, CDR1 is DFQATT, CDR2 SNEGSKA (reference sequence). CDR3 length equals 13 residues. CDR3 region: CSARELMNTEAFF. The CDR3 DNA reads as TGCAGTGCTCGGGAACTTATGAACACTGAAGCTTTCTTT.

This clonotype was recorded at least ten times. The chain links TRBV6-1 to TRBJ2-3, with D perhaps matching TRBD1 or TRBD2 (5 bases each). V was cut by 5 bases and J by 3 bases, with 15 bases left in between. Germline CDR1 MNHNS, CDR2 SASEGT. CDR3 length: 15 residues. The CDR3 coding sequence is TGTGCCAGCAGTTCGGGACCGATTAAGACAGATACGCAGTATTTT. It yields the protein CASSSGPIKTDTQYF.

There are many counts of this clonotype. The V gene is TRBV28, the J gene TRBJ1-5, with 7 bases aligning to TRBD1. The CDR3 has 15 residues. V lost 5 bases and J lost 4; bases outside the gene matches: 8. Germline V lookup: CDR1 MDHEN, CDR2 SYDVKM. CDR3 amino acids: CASSPQGQLNQPQHF. CDR3 nucleotides: TGTGCCAGCAGTCCACAGGGACAGCTGAATCAGCCCCAGCATTTT.

The sample holds many counts of this clonotype. V and J are TRBV27 and TRBJ2-2, with 7 bases aligning to TRBD1. CDR3 size: 17 residues. In germline, CDR1 is MNHEY, CDR2 SMNVEV (reference sequence). The J segment lost 6 bases and the V segment lost 4 bases, leaving 14 bases of the junction unmatched. CDR3 in amino acids: CASSSHDRVTRPGELFF. The CDR3 DNA reads TGTGCCAGCAGTTCCCACGACAGGGTGACGAGACCCGGGGAGCTGTTTTTT.

This clonotype appeared a few times. This chain connects TRBV28 to TRBJ2-5; 10 nucleotides line up with TRBD2. CDR1 is MDHEN, CDR2 SYDVKM, per germline. CDR3 length: 15 residues. V lost 6 bases, J lost 5 bases, and 9 bases stayed unmatched. The CDR3 bases are TGTGCCAGCAGCGGCAGCGGGAGGGGTTCGGAGACCCAGTACTTC. Its translation is CASSGSGRGSETQYF.

This clonotype was detected a few times. The chain employs TRBV6-5 and TRBJ1-1, with D unresolved. The CDR3 loop spans 15 amino acids. The germline V gene has CDR1 MNHEY and CDR2 SVGAGI. V gave up 8 bases and J gave up 0 bases, with 16 bases separating them. As DNA, the CDR3 is TGTGCCAGCGATTTGGGTAGTTTTATGAACACTGAAGCTTTCTTT. It specifies CASDLGSFMNTEAFF.

This clonotype was counted at least ten times. V gene TRBV2 combines with J gene TRBJ2-3; weak D call: TRBD2 (5 bases). Looked up from germline, CDR1 is SNHLY and CDR2 is FYNNEI. The CDR3 has 14 residues. The germline V and J ends were trimmed by 4 bases and 3 bases, with 11 bases remaining between them. CDR3 sequence reads: CASSVDFATDTQYF. CDR3 nucleotides: TGTGCCAGCAGTGTGGACTTCGCGACAGATACGCAGTATTTT.

The chain employs TRBV5-6 and TRBJ2-7, with 10 nucleotides matching TRBD2. J gave up 0 bases and V 4 bases, and 4 bases lay outside the gene matches. The CDR3 loop spans 15 amino acids. Germline CDR1 SGHDT, CDR2 YYEEEE. CDR3 coding DNA: TGTGCCAGCAGCAAGGGACTAGCGAGCTCCTACGAGCAGTACTTC. It is translated as CASSKGLASSYEQYF. The variable domain in full, completed from reference TRBV5-6 and TRBJ2-7, reads DAGVTQSPTHLIKTRGQQVTLRCSPKSGHDTVSWYQQALGQGPQFIFQYYEEEERQRGNFPDRFSGHQFPNYSSELNVNALLLGDSALYLCASSKGLASSYEQYFGPGTRLTVT.

This clonotype was detected many times. The chain combines TRBV12-5 with TRBJ2-3; TRBD2 might be the D (5 bases). The CDR3 has 12 residues. V dropped 7 bases and J dropped 6 bases, with 11 bases sitting between them. CDR1 is LGHNT and CDR2 is FRNRAP in the germline V gene. The CDR3 spells CASVEGGDTQYF. The CDR3 DNA is TGTGCTAGTGTTGAGGGCGGGGATACGCAGTATTTT.

This clonotype has at least ten counts. This chain connects TRBV11-2 to TRBJ2-6; possibly TRBD1 or TRBD2 for D (5 bases each). V dropped 2 bases and J dropped 0 bases, with 14 bases sitting between them. This CDR3 spans 18 amino acids. Germline CDR1 is SGHAT and CDR2 is FQNNGV. The CDR3 here is CASSLRDLSSSGANVLTF. For the CDR3, the DNA is TGTGCCAGCAGCTTAAGGGACCTCTCGAGCTCTGGGGCCAACGTCCTGACTTTC. The entire variable domain, with the rest obtained from reference TRBV11-2 and TRBJ2-6, is as follows: EAGVAQSPRYKIIEKRQSVAFWCNPISGHATLYWYQQILGQGPKLLIQFQNNGVVDDSQLPKDRFSAERLKGVDSTLKIQPAKLEDSAVYLCASSLRDLSSSGANVLTFGAGSRLTVL.

This clonotype appeared many times. The V and J genes are TRBV20-1 and TRBJ2-1; 10 bases match TRBD2. CDR3 size: 16 residues. V trimming: 1 base; J trimming: 6 bases; junction bases outside the gene matches: 9. Germline CDR1 DFQATT, CDR2 SNEGSKA (reference sequence). The CDR3 spells CSARGRVGLAPNEQFF. The CDR3 DNA follows: TGCAGTGCTAGAGGAAGGGTGGGACTAGCGCCCAATGAGCAGTTCTTC.

The table lists this clonotype with many counts. The rearrangement joins TRBV6-5 to TRBJ2-1, with D uncertain. The V end lost 6 bases, the J end lost 8 bases, and 17 bases lay between the germline ends. The CDR3 runs 14 residues. Germline-derived CDR1 and CDR2 are MNHEY and SVGAGI. CDR3 in amino acids: CASSPMSGSHEQFF. CDR3 bases: TGTGCCAGCAGCCCGATGTCTGGCTCGCATGAGCAGTTCTTC.

This clonotype came up a few times. The chain has TRBV11-3 and TRBJ2-1; 9 bases map to TRBD2. Germline assignment: CDR1 SGHNT and CDR2 YENEEA. J lost 7 bases, V lost 2 bases, and 6 bases had no gene match. The CDR3 is made up of 15 amino acids. As DNA, the CDR3 is TGTGCCAGCAGCTTAAGCGGGACTAGCAGAAATGAGCAGTTCTTC. It is translated as CASSLSGTSRNEQFF.

The table lists this clonotype with many counts. The chain recombines TRBV7-9 with TRBJ2-1; 8 bases are shared with TRBD1. J lost 4 bases, V lost 3 bases, and 5 bases had no gene match. This CDR3 spans 15 amino acids. Looked up from germline, CDR1 is SEHNR and CDR2 is FQNEAQ (reference sequence). The CDR3 loop is CASSFGDRRYNEQFF. In nucleotides, the CDR3 is TGTGCCAGCAGCTTTGGGGACAGGCGTTACAATGAGCAGTTCTTC.